This T cell receptor beta chain was obtained from a study of cytomegalovirus exposure and HLA in healthy donors. This clone is a singleton in its sample. Use of 60 Vbeta and 13 Jbeta primers characterized the PCR. Libraries were prepared by immunoSEQ multiplex PCR; TCRdb keeps only in-frame clonotypes and omits some of them. The sample includes roughly 100,000 clones, roughly 79% seen only once; the top ten take around 5%. This CDR3 is 18 amino acids long. Germline assignment: CDR1 LGHNT and CDR2 FRNRAP. Trimming removed 0 bases from V and 3 bases from J; junction bases left unmatched: 12. The J gene is TRBJ2-3, the V gene TRBV12-5, with 7 positions matching TRBD1. The sequence derives from a woman between 35 and 50 years old in good health and CMV-seronegative. The source material was PBMCs. Here the CDR3 reads CASGLVLVTGVFTDTQYF. CDR3 bases: TGTGCTAGTGGTTTGGTACTCGTCACAGGGGTGTTTACAGATACGCAGTATTTT.